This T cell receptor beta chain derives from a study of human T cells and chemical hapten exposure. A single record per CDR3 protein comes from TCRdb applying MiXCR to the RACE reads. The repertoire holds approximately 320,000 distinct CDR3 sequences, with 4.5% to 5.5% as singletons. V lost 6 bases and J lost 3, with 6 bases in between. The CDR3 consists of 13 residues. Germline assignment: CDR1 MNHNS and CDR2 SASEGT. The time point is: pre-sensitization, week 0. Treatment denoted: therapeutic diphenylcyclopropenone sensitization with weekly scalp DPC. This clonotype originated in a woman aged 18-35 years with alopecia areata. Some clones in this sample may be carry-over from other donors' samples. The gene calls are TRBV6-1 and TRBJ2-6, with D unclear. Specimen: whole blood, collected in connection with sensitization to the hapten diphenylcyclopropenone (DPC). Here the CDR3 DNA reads TGTGCCAGCAGGGTCAATGGGGCCAACGTCCTGACTTTC. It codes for CASRVNGANVLTF.